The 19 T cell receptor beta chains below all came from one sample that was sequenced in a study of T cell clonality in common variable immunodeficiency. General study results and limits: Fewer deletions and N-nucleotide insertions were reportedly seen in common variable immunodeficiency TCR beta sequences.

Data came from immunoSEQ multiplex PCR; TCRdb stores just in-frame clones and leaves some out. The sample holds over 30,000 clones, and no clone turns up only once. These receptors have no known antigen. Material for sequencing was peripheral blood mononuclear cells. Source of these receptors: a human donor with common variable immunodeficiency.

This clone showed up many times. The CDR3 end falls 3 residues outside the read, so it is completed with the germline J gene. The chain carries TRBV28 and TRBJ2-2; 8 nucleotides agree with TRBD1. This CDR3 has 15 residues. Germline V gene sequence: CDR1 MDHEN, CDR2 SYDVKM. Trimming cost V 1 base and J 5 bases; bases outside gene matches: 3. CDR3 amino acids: CASSLFRGRTGELFF. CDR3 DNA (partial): TGTGCCAGCAGTTTATTCAGGGGGCGAACCGGGGAG.

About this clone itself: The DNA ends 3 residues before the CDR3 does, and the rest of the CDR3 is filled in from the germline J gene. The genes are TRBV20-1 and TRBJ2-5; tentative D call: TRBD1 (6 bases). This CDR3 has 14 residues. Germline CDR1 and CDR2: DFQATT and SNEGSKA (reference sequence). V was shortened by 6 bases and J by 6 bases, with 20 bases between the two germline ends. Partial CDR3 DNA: TGCAGTGCGACCGGACAGACTCGTAATAAGACC. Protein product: CSATGQTRNKT. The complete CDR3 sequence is CSATGQTRNKTQYF.

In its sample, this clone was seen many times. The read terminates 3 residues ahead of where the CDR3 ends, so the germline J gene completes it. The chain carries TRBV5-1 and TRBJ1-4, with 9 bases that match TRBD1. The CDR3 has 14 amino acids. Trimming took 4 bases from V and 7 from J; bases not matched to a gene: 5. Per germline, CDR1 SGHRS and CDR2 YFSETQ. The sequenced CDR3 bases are TGCGCCAGCAGCACGGACAGGGGTGGTGAAAAA. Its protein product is CASSTDRGGEK. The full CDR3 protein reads CASSTDRGGEKLFF.

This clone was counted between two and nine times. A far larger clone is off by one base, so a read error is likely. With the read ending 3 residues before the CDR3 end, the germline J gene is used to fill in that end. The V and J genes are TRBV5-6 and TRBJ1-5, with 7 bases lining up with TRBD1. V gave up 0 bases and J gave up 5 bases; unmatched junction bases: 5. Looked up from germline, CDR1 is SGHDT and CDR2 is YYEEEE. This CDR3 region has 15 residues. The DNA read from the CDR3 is TGTGCCAGCAGCTTGGGAGGGGGCAATTATCAGCCC. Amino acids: CASSLGGGNYQP. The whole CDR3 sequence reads CASSLGGGNYQPQHF.

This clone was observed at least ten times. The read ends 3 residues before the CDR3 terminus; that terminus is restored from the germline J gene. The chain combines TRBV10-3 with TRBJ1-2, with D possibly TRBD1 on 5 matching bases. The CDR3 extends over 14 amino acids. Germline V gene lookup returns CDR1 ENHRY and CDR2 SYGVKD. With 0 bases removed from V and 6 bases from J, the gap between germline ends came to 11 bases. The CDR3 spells CAISESAGSDGYTF. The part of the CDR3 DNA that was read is TGTGCCATCAGTGAGTCGGCAGGGTCGGATGGC.

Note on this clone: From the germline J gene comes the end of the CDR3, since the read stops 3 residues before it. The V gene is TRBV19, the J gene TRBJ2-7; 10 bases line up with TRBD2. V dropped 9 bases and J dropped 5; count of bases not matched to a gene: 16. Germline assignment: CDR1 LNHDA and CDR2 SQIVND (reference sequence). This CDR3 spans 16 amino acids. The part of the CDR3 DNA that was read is TGTGCCAGCAGCTTAATGGCTAGCGGGAGATTACACGAG. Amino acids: CASSLMASGRLHE. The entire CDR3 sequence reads CASSLMASGRLHEQYF.

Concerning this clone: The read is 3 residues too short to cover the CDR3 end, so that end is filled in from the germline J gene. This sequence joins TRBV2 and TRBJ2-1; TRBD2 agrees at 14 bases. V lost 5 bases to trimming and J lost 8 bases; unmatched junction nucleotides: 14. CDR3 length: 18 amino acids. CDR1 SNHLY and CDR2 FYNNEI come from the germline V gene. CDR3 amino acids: CASSTIFLTSGRGDEQFF. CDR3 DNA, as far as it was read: TGTGCCAGCAGTACAATATTCCTGACTAGCGGGAGGGGTGATGAG.

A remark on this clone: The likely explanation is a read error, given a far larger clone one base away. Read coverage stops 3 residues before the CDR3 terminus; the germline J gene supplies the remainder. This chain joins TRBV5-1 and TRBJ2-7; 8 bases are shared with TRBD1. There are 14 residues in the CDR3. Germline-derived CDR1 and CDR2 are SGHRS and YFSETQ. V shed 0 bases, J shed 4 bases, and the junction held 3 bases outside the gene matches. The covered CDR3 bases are TGCGCCAGCAGCTTGGGACAGGGGATATACGAG. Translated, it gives CASSLGQGIYE. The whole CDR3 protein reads CASSLGQGIYEQYF.

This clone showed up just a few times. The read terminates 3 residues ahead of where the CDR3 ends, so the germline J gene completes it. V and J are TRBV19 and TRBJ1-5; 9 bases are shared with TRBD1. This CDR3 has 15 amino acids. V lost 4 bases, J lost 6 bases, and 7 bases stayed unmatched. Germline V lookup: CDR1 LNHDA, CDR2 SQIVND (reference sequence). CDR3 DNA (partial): TGTGCCAGTAGTACCTCACAGGGGGCGGTTCAGCCC. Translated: CASSTSQGAVQP. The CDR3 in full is CASSTSQGAVQPQHF.

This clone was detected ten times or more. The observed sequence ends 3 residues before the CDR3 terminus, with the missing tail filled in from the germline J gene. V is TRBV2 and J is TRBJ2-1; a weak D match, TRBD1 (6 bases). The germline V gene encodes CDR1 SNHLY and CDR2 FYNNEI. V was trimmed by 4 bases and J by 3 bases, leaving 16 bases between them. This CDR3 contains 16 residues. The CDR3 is CASSVSYRVNYNEQFF. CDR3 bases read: TGTGCCAGCAGTGTGTCCTACAGGGTTAACTACAATGAG.

CDR3 region: CASSWGLGGGSEQFF. CDR3 bases read: TGTGCCAGCAGCTGGGGACTAGGGGGGGGAAGTGAG. The chain recombines TRBV7-9 with TRBJ2-1; 8 nucleotides line up with TRBD2. The read ends 3 residues shy of where the CDR3 ends; the end is completed using the germline J gene. The germline CDR1 and CDR2 sequences are SEHNR and FQNEAQ (reference sequence). The CDR3 length is 15 residues. The V and J ends lost 4 bases and 9 bases, in that order; junction bases with no gene match: 11.

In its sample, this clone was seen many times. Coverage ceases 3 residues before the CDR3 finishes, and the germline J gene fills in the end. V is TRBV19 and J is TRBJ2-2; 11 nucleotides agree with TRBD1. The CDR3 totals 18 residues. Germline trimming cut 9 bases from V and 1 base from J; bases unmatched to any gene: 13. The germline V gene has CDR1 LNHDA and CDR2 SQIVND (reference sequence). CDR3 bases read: TGTGCCAGCCTGAGCCGGGACAGGGGGATAAGGAACACCGGGGAG. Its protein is CASLSRDRGIRNTGE. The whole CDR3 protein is CASLSRDRGIRNTGELFF.

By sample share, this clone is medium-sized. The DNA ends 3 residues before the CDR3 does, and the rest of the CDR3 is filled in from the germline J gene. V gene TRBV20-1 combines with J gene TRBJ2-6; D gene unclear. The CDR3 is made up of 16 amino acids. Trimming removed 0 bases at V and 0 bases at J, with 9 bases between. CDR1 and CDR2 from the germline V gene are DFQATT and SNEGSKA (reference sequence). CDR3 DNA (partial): TGCAGTGCTAGAGATATGAGGCACTCTGGGGCCAACGTC. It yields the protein CSARDMRHSGANV. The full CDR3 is CSARDMRHSGANVLTF.

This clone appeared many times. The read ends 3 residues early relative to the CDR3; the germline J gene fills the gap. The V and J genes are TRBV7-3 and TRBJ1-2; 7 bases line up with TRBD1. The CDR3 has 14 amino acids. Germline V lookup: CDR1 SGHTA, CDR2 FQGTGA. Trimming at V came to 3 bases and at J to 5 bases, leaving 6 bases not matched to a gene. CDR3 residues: CASSFDRERYGYTF. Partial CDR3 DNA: TGTGCCAGCAGCTTTGACAGGGAACGATATGGC.

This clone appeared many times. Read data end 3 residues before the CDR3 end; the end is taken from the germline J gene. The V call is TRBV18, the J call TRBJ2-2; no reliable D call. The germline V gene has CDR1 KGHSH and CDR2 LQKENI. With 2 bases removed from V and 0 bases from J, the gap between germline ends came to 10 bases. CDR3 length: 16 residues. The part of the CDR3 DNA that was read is TGTGCCAGCTCACCATGGCAACCCACGAACACCGGGGAG. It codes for CASSPWQPTNTGE. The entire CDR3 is CASSPWQPTNTGELFF.

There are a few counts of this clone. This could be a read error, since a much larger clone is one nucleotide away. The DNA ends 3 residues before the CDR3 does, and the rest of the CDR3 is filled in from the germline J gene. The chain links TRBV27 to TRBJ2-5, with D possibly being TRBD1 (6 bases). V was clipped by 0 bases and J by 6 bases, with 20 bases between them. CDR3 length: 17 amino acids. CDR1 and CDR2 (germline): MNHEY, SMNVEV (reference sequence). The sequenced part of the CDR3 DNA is TGTGCCAGCAGTTTATCGATGAGGGGGATTAGCAATCAGACC. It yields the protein CASSLSMRGISNQT. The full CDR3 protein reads CASSLSMRGISNQTQYF.

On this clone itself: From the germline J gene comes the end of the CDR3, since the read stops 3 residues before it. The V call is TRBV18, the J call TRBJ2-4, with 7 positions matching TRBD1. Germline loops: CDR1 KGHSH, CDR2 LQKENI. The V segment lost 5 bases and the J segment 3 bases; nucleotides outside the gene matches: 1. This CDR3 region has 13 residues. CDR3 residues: CASSRDSKNIQYF. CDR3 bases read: TGTGCCAGCTCAAGGGACAGCAAAAACATT.

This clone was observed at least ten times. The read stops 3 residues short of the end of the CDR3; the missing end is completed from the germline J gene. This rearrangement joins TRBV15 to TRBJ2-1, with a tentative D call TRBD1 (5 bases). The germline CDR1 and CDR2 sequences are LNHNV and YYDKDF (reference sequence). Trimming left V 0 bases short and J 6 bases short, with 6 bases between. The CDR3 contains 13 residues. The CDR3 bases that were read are TGTGCCACCAGCAGAGACCAGGGCAATGAG. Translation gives CATSRDQGNE. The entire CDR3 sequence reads CATSRDQGNEQFF.

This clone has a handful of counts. The CDR3 region is CASSLQDEQYF. Partial CDR3 DNA: TGTGCCAGCAGCTTGCAGGACGAG. The chain is built from TRBV5-6 and TRBJ2-7; D is unresolved. Read coverage stops 3 residues before the CDR3 terminus; the germline J gene supplies the remainder. The CDR3 covers 11 residues. The germline V and J ends were trimmed by 1 base and 5 bases, with 4 bases remaining between them. The germline CDR1 and CDR2 sequences are SGHDT and YYEEEE.